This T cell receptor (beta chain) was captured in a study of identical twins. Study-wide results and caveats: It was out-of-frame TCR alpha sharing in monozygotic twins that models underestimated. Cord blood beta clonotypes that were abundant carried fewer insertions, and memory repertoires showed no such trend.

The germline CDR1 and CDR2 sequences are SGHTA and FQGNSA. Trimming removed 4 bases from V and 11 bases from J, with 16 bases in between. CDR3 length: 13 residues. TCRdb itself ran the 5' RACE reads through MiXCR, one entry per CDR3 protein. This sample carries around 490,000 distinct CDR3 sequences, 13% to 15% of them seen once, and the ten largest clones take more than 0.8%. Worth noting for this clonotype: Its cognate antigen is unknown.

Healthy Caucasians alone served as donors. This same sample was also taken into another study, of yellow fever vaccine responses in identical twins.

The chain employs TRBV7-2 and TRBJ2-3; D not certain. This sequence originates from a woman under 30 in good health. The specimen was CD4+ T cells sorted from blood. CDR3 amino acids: CASSSHESGLQYF. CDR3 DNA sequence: TGTGCCAGCAGCTCCCATGAATCCGGGCTGCAGTATTTT.